Below, 21 T cell receptor beta chains from the same sample are listed, as sequenced in a study of regulatory T cells in long-lasting Graves disease. Time point specified: newly diagnosed GD, antithyroid drugs for less than 3 months. From PBMCs, RNA was extracted and then used to make the TCR library. Arm-PCR of CDR3 regions and iRepertoire HTBI primers were the basis on which TCR beta libraries were built. TCRdb processed the multiplex PCR reads anew with MiXCR; each CDR3 protein has one entry. This sample yields roughly 420,000 distinct CDR3 sequences, of which around 15% are seen a single time; approximately 17% belongs to the top ten. A further study also used this sample, focusing on T cells in Graves' hyperthyroidism and ophthalmopathy.

The sequencing used peripheral blood mononuclear cells (PBMCs), collected at new diagnosis, from a patient treated with antithyroid drugs. These receptors were taken from a woman aged 45-60 years with Graves disease.

This chain links TRBV2 with TRBJ2-1, with TRBD2 identical over 11 bases. CDR1 and CDR2 from the germline V gene are SNHLY and FYNNEI. With 7 bases clipped from V and 5 bases from J, the junction kept 10 bases outside the gene matches. The CDR3 contains 16 residues. DNA for the CDR3: TGTGCCAGCAAGCGGCTAGCGGGAGGCAGAAACAATGAGCAGTTCTTC. It codes for CASKRLAGGRNNEQFF.

Concerning this clonotype itself: One junction end does not reproduce the germline sequence, and a read error may be involved. This chain joins TRBV5-1 and TRBJ2-3, with 7 bases matching TRBD2. From germline, CDR1 is SGHRS and CDR2 YFSETQ. The CDR3 spans 16 residues. This CDR3 reads CASRPEGGPYSDTQYF. CDR3 nucleotides: TGTGCCAGCAGACCGGAGGGAGGGCCGTATTCAGATACGCAGTATTTT.

Of note for this clonotype: This may stem from a read error, because a much larger clone lies one nucleotide away. The chain couples TRBV12-3 or TRBV12-4 to TRBJ2-1, with D tentatively TRBD1 (5 bases). The CDR3 has 13 amino acids. V lost 7 bases and J 7 bases, leaving 14 bases between the germline ends. The CDR3 here is CASIEDKVNEQFF. The CDR3 DNA reads TGTGCCAGCATCGAGGACAAGGTTAATGAGCAGTTCTTC.

The V call is TRBV7-3, the J call TRBJ2-1, with a possible D match to TRBD2 (5 bases). CDR1 and CDR2 (germline): SGHTA, FQGTGA. V dropped 4 bases and J dropped 5 bases, with 9 bases sitting between them. CDR3 length equals 13 residues. CDR3 loop: CASSSPLDNEQFF. In DNA form, the CDR3 reads TGTGCCAGCAGCTCCCCACTAGACAATGAGCAGTTCTTC. Full variable domain (remainder filled in from reference TRBV7-3 and TRBJ2-1): GAGVSQTPSNKVTEKGKYVELRCDPISGHTALYWYRQSLGQGPEFLIYFQGTGAADDSGLPNDRFFAVRPEGSVSTLKIQRTERGDSAVYLCASSSPLDNEQFFGPGTRLTVL.

This clonotype appeared a few times. A read error may produce the germline difference seen at one junction end. The genes are TRBV10-2 and TRBJ1-5, with TRBD1 as a possible D gene (5 bases). The CDR3 is made up of 14 amino acids. Germline CDR1 and CDR2: WSHSY and SAAADI. CDR3 DNA sequence: TGCGCCAGCAGGGACACCATCAGCAATCAGCCCCGGCATTTT. Encoded protein: CASRDTISNQPRHF.

This clonotype was recorded at least ten times. The rearrangement links TRBV2 to TRBJ1-1; tentative D call: TRBD1 (5 bases). CDR1 and CDR2 from the germline V gene are SNHLY and FYNNEI. The CDR3 spans 13 residues. Trimming shortened V by 2 bases and J by 3 bases, and 7 bases separated the two germline ends. The CDR3 nucleotides read TGTGCCAGCAGTGAAATCAGGGACACTGAAGCTTTCTTT. It codes for CASSEIRDTEAFF.

There are many counts of this clonotype. The chain has TRBV3-1 and TRBJ2-3; 14 bases line up with TRBD2. The CDR3 has 17 residues. With V trimmed by 3 bases and J by 2 bases, 4 bases remained unmatched. Germline V gives CDR1 LGHDT, CDR2 YNNKEL (reference sequence). The CDR3 region has the DNA TGTGCCAGCAGCCATGGACTAGCGGGAGGATACACAGATACGCAGTATTTT. It is translated as CASSHGLAGGYTDTQYF.

This clonotype was counted only a few times. The chain carries TRBV20-1 and TRBJ2-5, with a possible D match to TRBD2 (6 bases). V dropped 6 bases and J dropped 4 bases, with 21 bases sitting between them. The CDR3 runs 15 residues. Germline CDR1 is DFQATT and CDR2 is SNEGSKA (reference sequence). The CDR3 DNA sequence: TGCAGTGCCACCACATATGGGGGTAGCGGAGAGACCCAGTACTTC. As protein: CSATTYGGSGETQYF.

The chain is built from TRBV20-1 and TRBJ2-5; 8 nucleotides align to TRBD2. This CDR3 has 16 amino acids. V was clipped by 0 bases and J by 1 base; unmatched bases: 7. Germline CDR1 is DFQATT and CDR2 is SNEGSKA (reference sequence). CDR3 amino acids: CSAREHSGKLQETQYF. CDR3 nucleotides: TGCAGTGCTAGAGAACATAGCGGGAAGCTCCAAGAGACCCAGTACTTC.

The chain links TRBV28 to TRBJ2-7, with D possibly being TRBD2 (5 bases). Germline-derived CDR1 and CDR2 are MDHEN and SYDVKM. V lost 4 bases and J 0 bases, leaving 10 bases between the germline ends. The CDR3 totals 14 residues. The CDR3 reads CASSSEASSYEQYF. In nucleotides, the CDR3 is TGTGCCAGCAGTTCGGAGGCGAGCTCCTACGAGCAGTACTTC. The variable domain in full, completed from reference TRBV28 and TRBJ2-7, reads DVKVTQSSRYLVKRTGEKVFLECVQDMDHENMFWYRQDPGLGLRLIYFSYDVKMKEKGDIPEGYSVSREKKERFSLILESASTNQTSMYLCASSSEASSYEQYFGPGTRLTVT.

This chain uses TRBV12-3 or TRBV12-4 with TRBJ2-1, with 9 bases that match TRBD2. The CDR3 is 15 amino acids. V dropped 5 bases and J dropped 5; count of bases not matched to a gene: 7. CDR3 coding DNA: TGTGCCAGCAGTGTTAGCGGGAGTCCACACAATGAGCAGTTCTTC. Translating gives CASSVSGSPHNEQFF.

V gene TRBV10-3 combines with J gene TRBJ1-2; the match to TRBD1 covers 7 bases. The germline V gene encodes CDR1 ENHRY and CDR2 SYGVKD. There are 14 residues in the CDR3. Trimming removed 3 bases from V and 6 bases from J; junction bases left unmatched: 7. CDR3 region: CAISENRGGDGYTF. CDR3 nucleotides: TGTGCCATCAGTGAAAACAGGGGTGGGGATGGCTACACCTTC.

In its sample, this clonotype was seen many times. V usage is TRBV29-1 and J usage is TRBJ2-1; either TRBD1 or TRBD2 may supply D (5 bases each). In germline, CDR1 is SQVTM, CDR2 ANQGSEA. The CDR3 spans 13 residues. V was clipped by 3 bases and J by 9 bases, with 15 bases between them. The CDR3 reads CSVDFGRGAEQFF. CDR3 bases: TGCAGCGTTGATTTTGGTAGGGGAGCTGAGCAGTTCTTC.

This clonotype showed up many times. This chain joins TRBV3-1 and TRBJ2-3; D is uncertain. V was trimmed by 0 bases and J by 2 bases, leaving 9 bases between them. CDR3 length: 15 residues. Germline CDR1 and CDR2: LGHDT and YNNKEL (reference sequence). CDR3 loop: CASSQEEPNTDTQYF. In DNA form, the CDR3 reads TGTGCCAGCAGCCAAGAGGAGCCAAACACAGATACGCAGTATTTT.

The chain recombines TRBV30 with TRBJ1-4, with 10 nucleotides matching TRBD1. CDR3 length: 13 residues. The trim removed 4 bases at V and 5 bases at J, leaving 1 base unmatched. CDR1 and CDR2 from the germline V gene are GTSNPN and SVGIG (reference sequence). CDR3 in amino acids: CAWKGQGNEKLFF. CDR3 nucleotides: TGTGCCTGGAAGGGACAGGGGAATGAAAAACTGTTTTTT.

This clonotype showed up just once. The chain carries TRBV27 and TRBJ2-5, with TRBD1 matching 8 bases. CDR3 length: 16 residues. V gave up 2 bases and J gave up 2 bases; unmatched junction bases: 7. Germline CDR1 reads MNHEY; CDR2 reads SMNVEV (reference sequence). CDR3 DNA: TGTGCCAGCAGTTTAAGCAACAGGGGGTTTCAAGAGACCCAGTACTTC. It specifies CASSLSNRGFQETQYF.

This chain's CDR3 is CASSYSSGTSIWDEQFF. CDR3 nucleotide sequence: TGTGCCAGCAGTTACTCGAGCGGGACTAGCATATGGGATGAGCAGTTCTTC. This chain links TRBV6-6 with TRBJ2-1; 9 bases line up with TRBD2. V lost 0 bases and J lost 8; bases outside the gene matches: 11. Germline V lookup: CDR1 MNHNY, CDR2 SVGAGI (reference sequence). CDR3 size: 17 residues.

In its sample, this clonotype was seen many times. This rearrangement joins TRBV12-5 to TRBJ2-3; D call uncertain. V lost 0 bases and J lost 2, with 15 bases in between. The germline gives CDR1 LGHNT, CDR2 FRNRAP. CDR3 size: 17 residues. For the CDR3, the DNA is TGTGCTAGTGGTTTGGTATCCGGTAGACCCTCCACAGATACGCAGTATTTT. Its translation: CASGLVSGRPSTDTQYF.

This clonotype was seen many times. The chain is built from TRBV12-3 or TRBV12-4 and TRBJ2-1; TRBD1 is a possible D gene (5 bases). Trimming cost V 4 bases and J 2 bases, with 18 bases left between them. The CDR3 spans 17 residues. CDR3 in amino acids: CASSSLGVGATYNEQFF. CDR3 nucleotides: TGTGCCAGCAGTTCACTCGGCGTTGGGGCGACCTACAATGAGCAGTTCTTC.

This clonotype has a count of ten or more. The chain uses TRBV7-2 and TRBJ2-7, with 11 bases fitting TRBD2. In germline, CDR1 is SGHTA, CDR2 FQGNSA. The CDR3 extends over 17 amino acids. J lost 5 bases, V lost 5 bases, and 14 bases had no gene match. The CDR3 DNA reads as TGTGCCAGCAGCCTAGAGTGGGCTAGCGGGAGGAGCCACGAGCAGTACTTC. Protein: CASSLEWASGRSHEQYF.

This clonotype was counted at least ten times. The rearrangement uses TRBV12-3 or TRBV12-4 and TRBJ2-7, with 7 bases aligning to TRBD1. With 7 bases clipped from V and 4 bases from J, the junction kept 10 bases outside the gene matches. This CDR3 has 14 residues. CDR3 DNA sequence: TGTGCCAGCACCTCCCAGTCAGGGGGATACGAGCAGTACTTC. This gives the protein CASTSQSGGYEQYF.